This T cell receptor (beta chain) was captured by sequencing in a study of shared clonotypes between healthy human individuals. In regard to this clone: One end of the junction is discordant with germline, which a read error may explain. Additional DNA sequences in this sample encode the identical CDR3.

The CDR3 is made up of 14 amino acids. CDR1 and CDR2 from the germline V gene are SGHVS and FNYEAQ. The assay was run at deep level. Sequencing was performed with immunoSEQ multiplex PCR; in TCRdb, only in-frame clones are kept and a portion is missing. The sample includes about 79,000 clones, about 61% of them seen just once. The receptor was isolated from a man aged 25-40 years in good health. V usage is TRBV7-6 and J usage is TRBJ1-5; TRBD1 is a possible D gene (6 bases). The sequencing input was memory CD8+ T cells sorted from blood. Documented subset: CD45RO+ cells pooled with CCR7-negative TemRA cells. The CDR3 sequence is CASSFGGQNQPQHF. The CDR3, as DNA: TGTGCCAGCAGCTTTGGCGGACAGAATCAGCCTCAGCATTTT.